Detailed here is one T cell receptor beta chain. These data belong to a study of blood T cells in healthy people across ages. PBMCs were isolated at a quantity of at least 7 million per sample. Using a J-beta primer mix together with a sample-barcoded 5' primer, a second PCR was run for roughly 6 to 12 cycles. TCRdb ran MiXCR on the 5' RACE reads and lists one entry per CDR3 protein. The sample consists of fewer than 1.5 million distinct CDR3 sequences, around 39% of them appearing once. Material for sequencing was blood. The clonotype originates from a woman younger than 35 in good health.

The CDR3 region is CAGTWIAGANEQFF. CDR3 DNA sequence: TGTGCCGGCACCTGGATAGCCGGGGCTAATGAGCAGTTCTTC. V gene TRBV12-3 or TRBV12-4 combines with J gene TRBJ2-1, with D perhaps given as TRBD1 or TRBD2 (5 bases each). Trimming stripped 11 bases from V and 7 bases from J, with 21 bases between. CDR3 size: 14 residues.